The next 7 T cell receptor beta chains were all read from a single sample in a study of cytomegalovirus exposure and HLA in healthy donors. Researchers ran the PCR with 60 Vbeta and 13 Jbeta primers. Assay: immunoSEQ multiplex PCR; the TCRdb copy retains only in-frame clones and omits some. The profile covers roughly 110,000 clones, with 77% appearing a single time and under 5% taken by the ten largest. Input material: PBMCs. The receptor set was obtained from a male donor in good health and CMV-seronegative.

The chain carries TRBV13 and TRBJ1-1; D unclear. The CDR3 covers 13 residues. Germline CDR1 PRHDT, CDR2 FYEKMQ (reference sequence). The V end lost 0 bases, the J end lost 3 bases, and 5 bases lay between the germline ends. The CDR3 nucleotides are TGTGCCAGCAGCTTAGGACAGTACACTGAAGCTTTCTTT. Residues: CASSLGQYTEAFF.

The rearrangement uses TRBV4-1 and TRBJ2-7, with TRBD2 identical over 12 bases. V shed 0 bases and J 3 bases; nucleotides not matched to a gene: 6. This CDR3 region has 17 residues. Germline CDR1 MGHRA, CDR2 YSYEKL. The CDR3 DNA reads TGCGCCAGCAGCCAAGATGCGACTAGCGGGAGTTACTACGAGCAGTACTTC. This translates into CASSQDATSGSYYEQYF.

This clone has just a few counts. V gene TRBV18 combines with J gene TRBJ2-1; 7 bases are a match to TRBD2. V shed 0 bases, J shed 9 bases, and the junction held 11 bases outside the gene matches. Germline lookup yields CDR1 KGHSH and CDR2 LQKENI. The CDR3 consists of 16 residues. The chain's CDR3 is CASSPPGREVVSEQFF. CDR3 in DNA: TGTGCCAGCTCACCACCAGGACGGGAGGTTGTTAGTGAGCAGTTCTTC.

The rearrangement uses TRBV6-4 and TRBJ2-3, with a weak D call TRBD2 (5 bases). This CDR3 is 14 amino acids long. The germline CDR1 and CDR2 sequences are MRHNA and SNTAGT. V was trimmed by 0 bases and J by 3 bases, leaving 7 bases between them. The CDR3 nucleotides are TGTGCCAGCAGTGACTCAGCGGAGACAGATACGCAGTATTTT. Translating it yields CASSDSAETDTQYF.

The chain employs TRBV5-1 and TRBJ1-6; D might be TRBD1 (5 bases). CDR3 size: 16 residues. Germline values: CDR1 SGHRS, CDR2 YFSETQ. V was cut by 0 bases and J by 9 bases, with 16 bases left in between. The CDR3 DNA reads TGCGCCAGCAGCTTGGCCGGGCAGGGTATAGGTTCACCCCTCCACTTT. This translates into CASSLAGQGIGSPLHF.

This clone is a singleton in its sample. CDR3 DNA sequence: TGTGCCAGCAGCCCCGGGGGCGGGAGCCGTGATACGCAGTATTTT. It yields the protein CASSPGGGSRDTQYF. V usage is TRBV5-4 and J usage is TRBJ2-3, with D possibly matching TRBD2 (7 bases). Trimming removed 4 bases at V and 6 bases at J, with 18 bases between. Germline V gene sequence: CDR1 SGHNT, CDR2 YYREEE (reference sequence). The CDR3 is 15 residues long.

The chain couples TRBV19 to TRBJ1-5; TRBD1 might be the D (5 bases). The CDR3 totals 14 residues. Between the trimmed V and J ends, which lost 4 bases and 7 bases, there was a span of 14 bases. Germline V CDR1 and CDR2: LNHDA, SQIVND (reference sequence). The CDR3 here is CASSTTGGRQPQHF. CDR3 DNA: TGTGCCAGTAGTACCACGGGGGGAAGACAGCCCCAGCATTTT.